Each of the 3 T cell receptor beta chains below was sequenced from the same sample in a study of beta chain features in type 1 diabetes. TCRB transcripts that were expressed got sequenced, as all of the isolated RNA had been reverse transcribed. Measured with immunoSEQ multiplex PCR; TCRdb has only the in-frame clones, and not every one. The table records about 900,000 clones, 17% of them present only once. The sequenced material came from naive CD4+ T cells from blood. The source is a woman between 18 and 29 years old in good health.

The rearrangement joins TRBV10-3 to TRBJ2-3; TRBD2 matches at 12 bases. V dropped 8 bases and J dropped 4; count of bases not matched to a gene: 7. The CDR3 has 15 residues. Germline assignment: CDR1 ENHRY and CDR2 SYGVKD. Here the CDR3 DNA reads TGTGCCATCGGCCGACTAGCGGGAGATCCAGATACGCAGTATTTT. Encoded protein: CAIGRLAGDPDTQYF.

The chain is built from TRBV2 and TRBJ2-1; D unresolved. Trimming removed 1 base from V and 10 bases from J, with 8 bases in between. This CDR3 has 12 amino acids. CDR1 is SNHLY, CDR2 FYNNEI, per germline. The DNA of the CDR3 is TGTGCCAGCAGTGAAGGGACGGAGGAGCAGTTCTTC. Translated, it gives CASSEGTEEQFF.

This clone was seen only a few times. V gene TRBV7-2 combines with J gene TRBJ1-5, with D possibly matching TRBD1 (6 bases). The V gene's germline CDR1 is SGHTA and CDR2 FQGNSA. There are 19 residues in the CDR3. Between the trimmed V and J ends, which lost 5 bases and 2 bases, there was a span of 25 bases. CDR3 amino acids: CASSHQQGIPIWGNQPQHF. CDR3 coding DNA: TGTGCCAGCAGCCATCAACAGGGTATTCCAATATGGGGCAATCAGCCCCAGCATTTT.